This TCR beta chain is from a study of OX40 agonist ivuxolimab in advanced cancers. Repertoires were generated with immunoSEQ multiplex PCR, while TCRdb's copy carries only in-frame clones and drops some. This sample has 55,000 to 80,000 clones, with around 81% found just once. Trimming cost V 3 bases and J 3 bases; bases outside gene matches: 9. The germline V gene has CDR1 MGHRA and CDR2 YSYEKL. This CDR3 is 17 amino acids long. This sequence originates from an adult with an advanced solid tumor such as melanoma, head and neck, liver or kidney cancer. The material was CD4+ or CD8+ T cells sorted from blood, obtained in a trial of the OX40 agonist ivuxolimab. The chain joins TRBV4-1 to TRBJ1-3; 9 positions match TRBD1. This CDR3 reads CASSQAFSGQGGNTIYF. CDR3 sequence (DNA): TGCGCCAGCAGCCAGGCTTTCTCGGGACAGGGTGGAAACACCATATATTTT.